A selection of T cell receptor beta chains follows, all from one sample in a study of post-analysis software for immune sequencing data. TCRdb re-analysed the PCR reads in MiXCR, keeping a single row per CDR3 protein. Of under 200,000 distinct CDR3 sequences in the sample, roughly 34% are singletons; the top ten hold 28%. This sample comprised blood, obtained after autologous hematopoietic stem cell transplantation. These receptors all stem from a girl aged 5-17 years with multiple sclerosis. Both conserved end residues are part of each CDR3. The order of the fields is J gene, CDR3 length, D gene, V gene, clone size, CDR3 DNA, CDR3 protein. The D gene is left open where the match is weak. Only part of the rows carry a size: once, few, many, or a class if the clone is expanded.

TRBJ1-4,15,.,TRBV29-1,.,TGCAGCGTTGATGAACATGGTGGCGGAGATGAAAAACTGTTTTTT,CSVDEHGGGDEKLFF
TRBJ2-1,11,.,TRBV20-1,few,TGCAGTGCTAGATACGTGGGTGAGCAGTTCTTC,CSARYVGEQFF
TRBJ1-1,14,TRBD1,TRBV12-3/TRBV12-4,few,TGTGCCAGCAGTTCGGAGACAGGGGTTACTGAAGCTTTCTTT,CASSSETGVTEAFF
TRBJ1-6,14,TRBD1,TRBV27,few,TGTGCCAGCAGTTTCAGGGGGCCTAATTCACCCCTCCACTTT,CASSFRGPNSPLHF
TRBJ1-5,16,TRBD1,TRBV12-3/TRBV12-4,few,TGTGCCAGCAGTTCGTACGGACAGGGCCCCAATCAGCCCCAGCATTTT,CASSSYGQGPNQPQHF
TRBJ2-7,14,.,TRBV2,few,TGTGCCAGCAGTGTTAAGATGAGGGGGTACGAGCAGTACTTC,CASSVKMRGYEQYF
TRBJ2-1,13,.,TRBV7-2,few,TGTGCCAGCAGCTTAGTCCCCGGGGGTGAGCAGTTCTTC,CASSLVPGGEQFF
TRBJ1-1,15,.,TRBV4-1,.,TGCGCCAGCAGCCAATATTCCGACAGGAGCACTGAAGCTTTCTTT,CASSQYSDRSTEAFF
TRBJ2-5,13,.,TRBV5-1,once,TGCGCCAGCAGCTTGTTTGGGGATGAGACCCAGTACTTC,CASSLFGDETQYF
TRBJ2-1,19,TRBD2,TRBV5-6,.,TGTGCCAGCAGCTACTTGTTGTGGCCCCCTAGCGGGAGAAGGAATGAGCAGTTCTTC,CASSYLLWPPSGRRNEQFF
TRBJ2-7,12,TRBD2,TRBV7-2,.,TGTGCCAGCAGCCGACCGGGAGGCGAGCAGTACTTC,CASSRPGGEQYF
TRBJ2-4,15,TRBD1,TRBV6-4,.,TGTGCCGGCAGGGGACAGCTCAAAGCCAAAAACATTCAGTACTTC,CAGRGQLKAKNIQYF